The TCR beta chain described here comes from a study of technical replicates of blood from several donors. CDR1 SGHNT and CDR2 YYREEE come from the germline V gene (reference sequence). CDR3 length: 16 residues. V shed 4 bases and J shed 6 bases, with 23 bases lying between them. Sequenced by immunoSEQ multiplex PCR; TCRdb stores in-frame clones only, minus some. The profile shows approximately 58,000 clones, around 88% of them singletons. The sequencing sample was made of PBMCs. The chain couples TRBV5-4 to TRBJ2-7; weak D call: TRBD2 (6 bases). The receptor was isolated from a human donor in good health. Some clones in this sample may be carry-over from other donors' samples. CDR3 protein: CASSTGHSGTIGEQYF. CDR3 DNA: TGTGCCAGCAGCACAGGTCATAGCGGAACGATCGGCGAGCAGTACTTC.